What follows describes a single T cell receptor (beta chain). Original data processing: Nucleated cell counts were estimated from reference gene primer amplification. Repertoires were generated with immunoSEQ multiplex PCR, while TCRdb's copy carries only in-frame clones and drops some. The V and J calls and clone size come from that table; D and trimming were worked out from the DNA. This table has 100,000 or so clones, nearly 90% appearing once. These data originate in a study of blood T cell repertoires in COVID-19. Overall study context: Italy, Spain and the United States were the sources of the convalescent and acute COVID-19 samples. T cells, B-cell-depleted T cells, or PBMCs provided the cDNA or gDNA that served as material.

CDR3 size: 11 residues. Trimming cost V 3 bases and J 8 bases, with 4 bases left between them. The germline V gene has CDR1 SEHNR and CDR2 FQNEAQ (reference sequence). J is TRBJ2-2 and V is TRBV7-9; D gene uncertain. The sample comprised peripheral blood. This clonotype was sampled from a man in his fifties with active COVID-19. CDR3 DNA: TGTGCCAGCAGCTTCCGGGGGGAGCTGTTTTTT. Translating gives CASSFRGELFF.